This is a list of T cell receptor beta chains from one sample in a study of blood T cell repertoires in COVID-19. Repertoires were generated with immunoSEQ multiplex PCR, while TCRdb's copy carries only in-frame clones and drops some. Seen here are approximately 50,000 clones, approximately 80% observed once, and the top ten hold more than 30%. The specimen sequenced was peripheral blood. The receptor source for this set is a man in his sixties with COVID-19, enrolled during active disease. Both conserved end residues are part of each CDR3. Fields, in order: J gene, D gene, clone size, V gene, CDR3 protein, CDR3 DNA. D genes are given only for firm matches. Clone size is stated in some rows and not others, as once, few, many or a class when expanded.

J gene: TRBJ2-2; D gene: .; clone size: .; V gene: TRBV9; CDR3 protein: CASSATGEAGELFF; CDR3 DNA: TGTGCCAGCAGCGCTACAGGGGAGGCCGGGGAGCTGTTTTTT
J gene: TRBJ2-5; D gene: TRBD1; clone size: once; V gene: TRBV3-1/TRBV3-2; CDR3 protein: CASSPLKGQGAPGGETQYF; CDR3 DNA: TGTGCCAGCAGCCCCTTAAAGGGACAGGGGGCGCCCGGAGGGGAGACCCAGTACTTC
J gene: TRBJ1-5; D gene: TRBD1; clone size: .; V gene: TRBV18; CDR3 protein: CASSPETGGRNQPQHF; CDR3 DNA: TGTGCCAGCTCACCAGAGACAGGGGGCCGCAATCAGCCCCAGCATTTT
J gene: TRBJ1-5; D gene: TRBD1; clone size: .; V gene: TRBV6-6; CDR3 protein: CASSRNDRAGNQPQHF; CDR3 DNA: TGTGCCAGCAGCCGCAACGACAGGGCTGGCAATCAGCCCCAGCATTTT
J gene: TRBJ1-5; D gene: .; clone size: .; V gene: TRBV5-5; CDR3 protein: CASSLTGGNSNQPQHF; CDR3 DNA: TGTGCCAGCAGCTTAACCGGGGGGAATAGCAATCAGCCCCAGCATTTT
J gene: TRBJ2-5; D gene: TRBD2; clone size: .; V gene: TRBV7-9; CDR3 protein: CASSLDPGLQTQYF; CDR3 DNA: TGTGCCAGCAGCTTAGACCCGGGACTACAGACCCAGTACTTC
J gene: TRBJ1-6; D gene: TRBD1; clone size: .; V gene: TRBV7-8; CDR3 protein: CASSTDRGLPLHF; CDR3 DNA: TGTGCCAGCAGCACCGACAGGGGATTGCCCCTCCACTTT
J gene: TRBJ1-2; D gene: .; clone size: .; V gene: TRBV19; CDR3 protein: CASSITGTYGYTF; CDR3 DNA: TGTGCCAGTAGTATCACAGGGACCTATGGCTACACCTTC
J gene: TRBJ2-2; D gene: TRBD1; clone size: .; V gene: TRBV5-1; CDR3 protein: CASSGTGTVIGELFF; CDR3 DNA: TGCGCCAGCAGCGGCACCGGGACAGTCATCGGGGAGCTGTTTTTT
J gene: TRBJ1-6; D gene: .; clone size: .; V gene: TRBV10-3; CDR3 protein: CAISESGNSPLHF; CDR3 DNA: TGTGCCATCAGTGAATCGGGGAATTCACCCCTCCACTTT
J gene: TRBJ1-6; D gene: .; clone size: .; V gene: TRBV10-3; CDR3 protein: CAISLQGGDSPLHF; CDR3 DNA: TGTGCCATCAGTTTACAGGGCGGCGATTCACCCCTCCACTTT